Below are 29 T cell receptor beta chains sequenced from a single sample in a study of cytomegalovirus exposure and HLA in healthy donors. PCR used 60 Vbeta primers and 13 Jbeta primers. The assay was immunoSEQ multiplex PCR, and TCRdb's table has in-frame clones only and misses some. Altogether a few hundred thousand clones are present, 65% to 85% being singletons, with the ten largest covering approximately 2.9%. Material for sequencing was PBMCs. The receptors shown here come from a man aged 30-40 years in good health and CMV-seronegative.

The genes are TRBV6-5 and TRBJ2-3; D unclear. Germline assignment: CDR1 MNHEY and CDR2 SVGAGI. With 0 bases removed from V and 7 bases from J, the gap between germline ends came to 5 bases. The CDR3 is 12 amino acids. In DNA form, the CDR3 reads TGTGCCAGCAGTTACTCGGGCTATACGCAGTATTTT. The encoded protein is CASSYSGYTQYF.

This rearrangement joins TRBV6-5 to TRBJ1-1; D perhaps matches TRBD1 (6 bases). The length of the CDR3 is 13 residues. CDR1 and CDR2 (germline): MNHEY, SVGAGI. Here the CDR3 reads CATRRGSGTEAFF. CDR3 nucleotide sequence: TGTGCTACTCGAAGGGGGTCTGGCACTGAAGCTTTCTTT.

J is TRBJ2-7 and V is TRBV28, with 9 bases lining up with TRBD1. V shed 10 bases and J 6 bases; nucleotides not matched to a gene: 13. CDR3 size: 14 residues. Germline V gene data show CDR1 as MDHEN and CDR2 as SYDVKM. The CDR3 coding sequence is TGTGCCACCCAACGTCCGGGACAGGGCTTCGAGCAGTACTTC. This translates into CATQRPGQGFEQYF.

In regard to this clone: Additional DNA sequences in this sample encode the identical CDR3. The V gene is TRBV6-5, the J gene TRBJ2-7, with D uncertain. Trimming shortened V by 6 bases and J by 1 base, and 10 bases separated the two germline ends. The CDR3 length is 13 residues. The germline gives CDR1 MNHEY, CDR2 SVGAGI. The CDR3 nucleotides read TGTGCCAGCAGAAACTTGGAGTCCTACGAGCAGTACTTC. Its protein is CASRNLESYEQYF.

A few counts support this clone. Mismatch with germline at one junction end may stem from a read error. This chain uses TRBV7-8 with TRBJ2-6; D is perhaps TRBD1 (5 bases). The length of the CDR3 is 17 residues. Germline CDR1 reads SGHVS; CDR2 reads FQNEAQ. CDR3 DNA sequence: TGTGCCAGCAGCACTTACGCCGTCGGTATTGGGGCCAGCGTCCTGACTTTC. It specifies CASSTYAVGIGASVLTF.

The gene calls are TRBV6-1 and TRBJ2-1, with 13 bases lining up with TRBD2. CDR1 is MNHNS and CDR2 is SASEGT in the germline V gene. CDR3 length equals 15 residues. After removal of 5 bases from V and 7 bases from J, the junction contained 5 bases not matched to a gene. The CDR3 DNA sequence: TGTGCCAGCAGTACCACTAGCGGGGGGGCAAATGAGCAGTTCTTC. Residues: CASSTTSGGANEQFF.

In regard to this clone: At one of its ends the junction is not consistent with the germline gene, which may arise from a read error. The chain links TRBV7-7 to TRBJ2-2, with 8 bases matching TRBD1. The CDR3 consists of 15 residues. Germline CDR1 SSHAT, CDR2 FNYEAQ (reference sequence). CDR3 coding DNA: TGTGCTAGCAGCACCGGACAGGGATGGACCGGGGAGCTGTTTTTT. Translating it yields CASSTGQGWTGELFF.

The chain is built from TRBV7-6 and TRBJ1-1; no clear D gene. The CDR3 runs to 15 residues. Trimming left V 3 bases short and J 1 base short, with 12 bases between. Germline V gives CDR1 SGHVS, CDR2 FNYEAQ. CDR3 DNA: TGTGCCAGCAGCTTTGGGTCTGGAGCGAACACTGAAGCTTTCTTT. This gives the protein CASSFGSGANTEAFF.

This rearrangement joins TRBV5-1 to TRBJ2-1, with 8 bases matching TRBD1. Germline assignment: CDR1 SGHRS and CDR2 YFSETQ. V lost 3 bases, J lost 0 bases, and 20 bases stayed unmatched. The CDR3 is 21 residues long. The CDR3 region is CASSSPSPGQEFLGSYNEQFF. The CDR3 DNA reads TGCGCCAGCAGCTCACCCTCACCGGGACAGGAATTTCTAGGCTCCTACAATGAGCAGTTCTTC.

The gene calls are TRBV5-1 and TRBJ2-1; D perhaps matches TRBD1 (6 bases). Between the trimmed V and J ends, which lost 0 bases and 4 bases, there was a span of 11 bases. Germline CDR1 is SGHRS and CDR2 is YFSETQ. The length of the CDR3 is 15 residues. The CDR3 loop is CASSLVGQQYNEQFF. The CDR3 DNA sequence: TGCGCCAGCAGCTTGGTTGGACAGCAGTACAATGAGCAGTTCTTC.

The chain recombines TRBV27 with TRBJ2-1; TRBD1 matches 10 bases. The ends lost 5 bases at V and 3 bases at J; junction bases unmatched: 7. Germline loops: CDR1 MNHEY, CDR2 SMNVEV (reference sequence). The CDR3 is made up of 16 amino acids. This CDR3 reads CASSAGTGVDYNEQFF. The CDR3 region has the DNA TGTGCCAGCAGTGCCGGGACAGGGGTGGACTACAATGAGCAGTTCTTC.

The chain has TRBV7-2 and TRBJ2-5; 8 bases are shared with TRBD2. The assigned J gene may be wrong: the sequence end matches TRBJ2-7 better. This CDR3 has 15 amino acids. Germline V CDR1 and CDR2: SGHTA, FQGNSA. CDR3 DNA: TGTGCCAGCAGCCTCGGGACTAGGGCGTCCTACGAGCAGTACTTC. Translation gives CASSLGTRASYEQYF.

The gene calls are TRBV28 and TRBJ2-1; D is possibly TRBD1 (6 bases). V was trimmed by 1 base and J by 0 bases, leaving 13 bases between them. This CDR3 contains 17 residues. Germline CDR1 reads MDHEN; CDR2 reads SYDVKM. In DNA form, the CDR3 reads TGTGCCAGCAGTTTATCGACAGGCCTTAGCTCCTACAATGAGCAGTTCTTC. Its translation is CASSLSTGLSSYNEQFF.

This chain joins TRBV11-2 and TRBJ1-2, with D perhaps matching TRBD1 (6 bases). Germline V gives CDR1 SGHAT, CDR2 FQNNGV. This CDR3 contains 13 residues. Trimming removed 4 bases from V and 3 bases from J, with 9 bases in between. The DNA of the CDR3 is TGTGCCAGCAGCTCGGACAGCTACTATGGCTACACCTTC. This encodes CASSSDSYYGYTF.

In DNA form, the CDR3 reads TGTGCCAGCAGCGGACAGCATGGTGAAGCTTTCTTT. It encodes CASSGQHGEAFF. V usage is TRBV6-6 and J usage is TRBJ1-1; tentative D call: TRBD1 (6 bases). The V gene's germline CDR1 is MNHNY and CDR2 SVGAGI (reference sequence). V was clipped by 6 bases and J by 7 bases, with 12 bases between them. CDR3 length equals 12 residues.

This chain links TRBV28 with TRBJ1-2; D is perhaps TRBD1 (6 bases). The V end was cut by 6 bases, the J end by 2 bases, with 13 bases between. The CDR3 extends over 14 amino acids. The germline gives CDR1 MDHEN, CDR2 SYDVKM. This chain's CDR3 is CASRSQGNNYGYTF. CDR3 nucleotides: TGTGCCAGCAGGTCACAGGGAAACAACTATGGCTACACCTTC.

The chain recombines TRBV4-3 with TRBJ1-1; 8 positions agree with TRBD1. CDR3 length equals 14 residues. Germline trimming cut 1 base from V and 5 bases from J; bases unmatched to any gene: 3. The germline gives CDR1 LGHNA, CDR2 YSLEER. CDR3 DNA: TGCGCCAGCAGCCAAGGACAGGGGTTGACTGAAGCTTTCTTT. It encodes CASSQGQGLTEAFF.

This chain joins TRBV28 and TRBJ1-4; D call uncertain. The CDR3 is 15 residues long. Germline lookup yields CDR1 MDHEN and CDR2 SYDVKM. Trimming took off 2 bases at V and 0 bases at J, with 7 bases between the two ends. The DNA for the CDR3 is TGTGCCAGCAGTTTACCCGGGTCAACTAATGAAAAACTGTTTTTT. Translated, it gives CASSLPGSTNEKLFF.

The chain has TRBV6-5 and TRBJ2-5; D remains ambiguous. The J call could be wrong; TRBJ2-7 is a better fit for the DNA end. Looked up from germline, CDR1 is MNHEY and CDR2 is SVGAGI. The CDR3 runs to 14 residues. The CDR3 reads CASSYSKIISEQYF. The CDR3 coding sequence is TGTGCCAGCAGTTACTCGAAGATAATCTCCGAGCAGTACTTC.

This chain connects TRBV7-9 to TRBJ2-7; 7 bases fit TRBD1. The CDR3 length is 11 residues. V lost 8 bases and J lost 7; bases outside the gene matches: 5. CDR1 is SEHNR and CDR2 is FQNEAQ in the germline V gene (reference sequence). The CDR3 protein is CASGDSLEQYF. The CDR3 nucleotides are TGTGCCAGCGGGGACAGCCTTGAGCAGTACTTC.

The chain recombines TRBV2 with TRBJ1-5, with D possibly being TRBD1 (5 bases). Germline-derived CDR1 and CDR2 are SNHLY and FYNNEI. V was trimmed by 6 bases and J by 2 bases, leaving 11 bases between them. This CDR3 has 14 residues. CDR3 coding DNA: TGTGCCAGCAGGGATACAGGCCGCAATCAGCCCCAGCATTTT. Protein: CASRDTGRNQPQHF.

The chain joins TRBV28 to TRBJ1-1; 7 positions match TRBD1. This CDR3 contains 18 residues. Germline V gene sequence: CDR1 MDHEN, CDR2 SYDVKM. V trimming: 6 bases; J trimming: 1 base; junction bases outside the gene matches: 17. The CDR3 DNA follows: TGTGCCAGCAGCATGATGCAGACAGGGTGGAGGGAGAACACTGAAGCTTTCTTT. It codes for CASSMMQTGWRENTEAFF.

The J gene is TRBJ1-2, the V gene TRBV29-1, with a tentative D call TRBD1 (6 bases). The length of the CDR3 is 12 residues. Trimming shortened V by 6 bases and J by 8 bases, and 16 bases separated the two germline ends. Germline CDR1 SQVTM, CDR2 ANQGSEA. The CDR3 DNA reads as TGCAGCGTAGACCGGGACGGACAGGGCTACACCTTC. This gives the protein CSVDRDGQGYTF. Drawing the rest from reference TRBV29-1 and TRBJ1-2, the complete variable domain is SAVISQKPSRDICQRGTSLTIQCQVDSQVTMMFWYRQQPGQSLTLIATANQGSEATYESGFVIDKFPISRPNLTFSTLTVSNMSPEDSSIYLCSVDRDGQGYTFGSGTRLTVV.

V gene TRBV7-9 combines with J gene TRBJ1-6; 8 nucleotides agree with TRBD1. CDR3 size: 17 residues. The V and J ends lost 5 bases and 0 bases, in that order; junction bases with no gene match: 6. Germline values: CDR1 SEHNR, CDR2 FQNEAQ (reference sequence). The CDR3 loop is CASSDRTGSSYNSPLHF. The CDR3 DNA reads TGTGCCAGCAGCGACAGGACAGGGAGCTCCTATAATTCACCCCTCCACTTT.

The chain joins TRBV18 to TRBJ1-1; 7 positions agree with TRBD1. The CDR3 covers 14 residues. Unmatched junction bases numbered 3, after V lost 4 bases and J lost 1 base. Germline V CDR1 and CDR2: KGHSH, LQKENI. CDR3 DNA: TGTGCCAGCTCACAAGGGGACAGGAACACTGAAGCTTTCTTT. Translated, it gives CASSQGDRNTEAFF.

The table lists this clone with a few counts. The rearrangement links TRBV4-1 to TRBJ1-5; D ambiguous. Germline V lookup: CDR1 MGHRA, CDR2 YSYEKL. The germline V and J ends were trimmed by 0 bases and 7 bases, with 10 bases remaining between them. The CDR3 is made up of 14 amino acids. The CDR3: CASSQEAAEQPQHF. In DNA, the CDR3 is TGCGCCAGCAGCCAAGAAGCGGCAGAACAGCCCCAGCATTTT.

The V and J genes are TRBV18 and TRBJ1-2; D might be TRBD1 (6 bases). The CDR3 totals 16 residues. Germline CDR1 is KGHSH and CDR2 is LQKENI. V dropped 5 bases and J dropped 2 bases, with 18 bases sitting between them. CDR3 in DNA: TGTGCCAGCTCATCCGGTGTTGGTGGGGGCAACTATGGCTACACCTTC. Encoded protein: CASSSGVGGGNYGYTF.

Turning to this clone: The germline gene is not matched at one end of the junction; a read error may be the cause. The CDR3 sequence is CSSSSGQGFSEQFF. DNA for the CDR3: TGTTCCAGCAGTTCGGGACAGGGTTTTTCTGAGCAGTTCTTC. This chain connects TRBV7-9 to TRBJ2-1; 9 bases map to TRBD1. Germline CDR1 is SEHNR and CDR2 is FQNEAQ (reference sequence). CDR3 length: 14 residues.

The chain recombines TRBV7-8 with TRBJ2-1; TRBD1 is a possible D gene (5 bases). This CDR3 is built from 14 residues. Per germline, CDR1 SGHVS and CDR2 FQNEAQ. Trimming shortened V by 1 base and J by 5 bases, and 9 bases separated the two germline ends. CDR3 region: CASSLGGAHNEQFF. The CDR3 DNA follows: TGTGCCAGCAGCTTAGGGGGCGCGCACAATGAGCAGTTCTTC.